Listed below are T cell receptor beta chains from one sample, sequenced in a study of blood T cells in healthy people across ages. TCRdb reprocessed the 5' RACE reads via MiXCR and lists one record per CDR3 protein. This table has approximately 1,700,000 distinct CDR3 sequences, roughly two fifths appearing once. The sample taken for sequencing was blood. The receptors originated from a human donor in good health. CDR3s include the opening cysteine and the closing phenylalanine or tryptophan. Each record gives: CDR3 protein, CDR3 DNA, J gene, V gene, clone size, D gene. D genes are given only for firm matches. The size entry is marked missing in some rows and otherwise reads once, few, many or a size class.

CDR3: CASSFSGRTGGYEQYFGPGTIYF
DNA: .
J: TRBJ1-3
V: TRBV11-1
size: .
D: .

CDR3: CASSLLAGVTVETQYF
DNA: TGTGCCAGCAGTCTCCTAGCGGGGGTTACTGTGGAGACCCAGTACTTC
J: TRBJ2-5
V: TRBV2
size: .
D: TRBD2

CDR3: CASSPLRQGTEAFF
DNA: TGTGCCAGCAGCCCCCTGCGACAAGGCACTGAAGCTTTCTTT
J: TRBJ1-1
V: TRBV7-9
size: few
D: .

CDR3: CASSRTDRTYNEQFF
DNA: TGTGCCAGTTCGAGGACAGACAGAACCTACAATGAGCAGTTCTTC
J: TRBJ2-1
V: TRBV7-8
size: few
D: .

CDR3: CASSLSLRDRGREQYF
DNA: TGTGCCAGCAGTTTATCGCTCCGGGACAGGGGGCGCGAGCAGTACTTC
J: TRBJ2-7
V: TRBV27
size: .
D: TRBD1

CDR3: CASSQVMRGYGYTF
DNA: TGCGCCAGCAGCCAGGTTATGCGGGGCTATGGCTACACCTTC
J: TRBJ1-2
V: TRBV4-1
size: .
D: .

CDR3: CASRHGQGRIYEQYF
DNA: TGTGCCAGCAGGCACGGACAGGGACGAATCTACGAGCAGTACTTC
J: TRBJ2-7
V: TRBV28
size: few
D: TRBD1

CDR3: CSASSFVRDGNTIYF
DNA: TGCAGTGCTTCCTCCTTCGTGCGGGATGGAAACACCATATATTTT
J: TRBJ1-3
V: TRBV20-1
size: .
D: .

CDR3: CSAFKTGVNTEAFF
DNA: TGCAGTGCTTTCAAGACAGGGGTGAACACTGAAGCTTTCTTT
J: TRBJ1-1
V: TRBV20-1
size: .
D: TRBD1

CDR3: CASSLRRNSYEQYF
DNA: TGTGCCAGCAGCTTACGGCGTAACTCCTACGAGCAGTACTTC
J: TRBJ2-7
V: TRBV7-2
size: .
D: .

CDR3: CSVPEVYGYTF
DNA: TGCAGCGTTCCCGAGGTCTATGGCTACACCTTC
J: TRBJ1-2
V: TRBV29-1
size: .
D: .

CDR3: CASSPWGLAADTQYF
DNA: TGTGCCAGCAGTCCCTGGGGACTAGCAGCAGATACGCAGTATTTT
J: TRBJ2-3
V: TRBV2
size: .
D: TRBD2

CDR3: CASRELGLAGEQFF
DNA: TGTGCCAGCAGAGAATTAGGACTCGCCGGTGAGCAGTTCTTC
J: TRBJ2-1
V: TRBV6-1
size: few
D: .

CDR3: CASNLGWSGAHHEQFF
DNA: TGTGCCAGCAACTTAGGATGGTCAGGAGCTCACCATGAGCAGTTCTTC
J: TRBJ2-1
V: TRBV7-6
size: .
D: .

CDR3: CASSLSSVLGDTQYF
DNA: TGCGCCAGCAGCTTGTCTTCCGTGCTTGGAGATACGCAGTATTTT
J: TRBJ2-3
V: TRBV5-1
size: .
D: .

CDR3: CSVYRDTEAFF
DNA: TGCAGCGTTTATAGGGACACTGAAGCTTTCTTT
J: TRBJ1-1
V: TRBV29-1
size: .
D: .

CDR3: CATSDSGGPGDTQYF
DNA: TGTGCCACCAGTGATTCGGGGGGGCCAGGAGATACGCAGTATTTT
J: TRBJ2-3
V: TRBV24-1
size: .
D: TRBD2

CDR3: CASSPRQGLGNEQFF
DNA: TGTGCCAGCTCACCACGACAGGGTTTAGGAAATGAGCAGTTCTTC
J: TRBJ2-1
V: TRBV18
size: .
D: TRBD1

CDR3: CASSYKQSRDRGFDYGYTF
DNA: TGTGCCAGCAGCTACAAACAGTCCCGGGACAGGGGGTTCGACTATGGCTACACCTTC
J: TRBJ1-2
V: TRBV27
size: few
D: TRBD1

CDR3: CASSLRGAGPWGYTF
DNA: TGTGCCAGCAGCCTTCGGGGGGCAGGCCCTTGGGGCTACACCTTC
J: TRBJ1-2
V: TRBV14
size: few
D: .

CDR3: CATSRELIRSYEQYF
DNA: TGTGCCACCAGCAGAGAACTAATAAGATCCTACGAGCAGTACTTC
J: TRBJ2-7
V: TRBV15
size: few
D: .

CDR3: CASSYLTSGELFF
DNA: TGTGCCAGCAGTTACCTGACATCCGGGGAGCTGTTTTTT
J: TRBJ2-2
V: TRBV6-2/TRBV6-3
size: .
D: .

CDR3: CASSLGPDAKAFF
DNA: TGTGCCAGCAGCTTAGGACCCGACGCTAAAGCTTTCTTT
J: TRBJ1-1
V: TRBV7-8
size: .
D: .

CDR3: CASVGQGKETQYF
DNA: TGTGCCAGCGTGGGACAGGGCAAAGAGACCCAGTACTTC
J: TRBJ2-5
V: TRBV6-1
size: .
D: TRBD1

CDR3: CASSLEIGTSGVYNEQFF
DNA: TGTGCCAGCAGCTTAGAAATCGGGACTAGCGGGGTCTACAATGAGCAGTTCTTC
J: TRBJ2-1
V: TRBV7-6
size: .
D: TRBD2

CDR3: CASSLVQPSTDTQYF
DNA: TGCGCCAGCAGCTTGGTTCAGCCTAGCACAGATACGCAGTATTTT
J: TRBJ2-3
V: TRBV5-1
size: many
D: .

CDR3: CASRGGAGVDYEQYF
DNA: TGTGCCAGCAGGGGGGGCGCGGGGGTTGACTACGAGCAGTACTTC
J: TRBJ2-7
V: TRBV7-2
size: .
D: .

CDR3: CASSGASGHLQETQYF
DNA: TGTGCCAGCAGCGGGGCGTCGGGACACCTCCAAGAGACCCAGTACTTC
J: TRBJ2-5
V: TRBV11-3
size: .
D: .

CDR3: CASDGGTADSYEQYF
DNA: TGTGCCAGCGACGGAGGGACGGCGGATTCCTACGAGCAGTACTTC
J: TRBJ2-7
V: TRBV7-9
size: .
D: .

CDR3: CASSTVRDRGYEQYF
DNA: TGTGCCAGCAGCACTGTGAGGGACAGGGGCTACGAGCAGTACTTC
J: TRBJ2-7
V: TRBV28
size: few
D: TRBD1

CDR3: CASSSFIEGNYGYTF
DNA: TGTGCCAGCAGTTCCTTCATCGAGGGGAACTATGGCTACACCTTC
J: TRBJ1-2
V: TRBV28
size: few
D: .

CDR3: CASSLTFLHTDTQYF
DNA: TGTGCCAGCAGCTTGACTTTTCTCCACACAGATACGCAGTATTTT
J: TRBJ2-3
V: TRBV7-3
size: few
D: .

CDR3: CASSPRGGLGTDTQYF
DNA: TGTGCCAGCAGCCCCAGGGGGGGGTTAGGCACAGATACGCAGTATTTT
J: TRBJ2-3
V: TRBV11-2
size: few
D: .

CDR3: CASSQASGGAYEQYF
DNA: TGTGCCAGCAGCCAAGCTAGCGGGGGGGCCTACGAGCAGTACTTC
J: TRBJ2-7
V: TRBV4-2
size: .
D: TRBD2

CDR3: CASSLDGGLWGLNTEAFF
DNA: TGCGCCAGCAGCTTGGACGGGGGGCTTTGGGGATTGAACACTGAAGCTTTCTTT
J: TRBJ1-1
V: TRBV5-1
size: once
D: .

CDR3: CASSQAPLSGESSYEQYF
DNA: TGCGCCAGCAGCCAAGCTCCCTTGAGCGGGGAGAGCTCCTACGAGCAGTACTTC
J: TRBJ2-7
V: TRBV4-3
size: .
D: TRBD2

CDR3: CASSLFRAGVGNEQFF
DNA: TGTGCCAGCAGCTTATTCAGGGCGGGGGTGGGCAATGAGCAGTTCTTC
J: TRBJ2-1
V: TRBV7-2
size: .
D: TRBD2

CDR3: CSVLGWGKDTEAFF
DNA: TGCAGCGTCCTAGGCTGGGGGAAGGACACTGAAGCTTTCTTT
J: TRBJ1-1
V: TRBV29-1
size: .
D: .

CDR3: CAISDQRGGYNEQFF
DNA: TGTGCCATCAGTGACCAGCGGGGGGGCTACAATGAGCAGTTCTTC
J: TRBJ2-1
V: TRBV10-3
size: few
D: TRBD2

CDR3: CASSVGNPGGRGNEQFF
DNA: TGTGCCAGCAGCGTAGGTAACCCGGGGGGGCGTGGAAATGAGCAGTTCTTC
J: TRBJ2-1
V: TRBV9
size: .
D: TRBD2